This T cell receptor (beta chain) was obtained from a study of brain T cells in children with intractable seizures. Study observations and caveats: Viral specificity was inferred only from CDR3 similarity; HCMV serostatus was unknown.

This CDR3 has 17 amino acids. Germline V gene sequence: CDR1 SGHVS, CDR2 FQNEAQ. V lost 5 bases and J lost 6; bases outside the gene matches: 12. This sample's time point: blood from clinic visit 5 months post-surgery; TSC patient then seizure free. Sequencing was limited to surgery cases with top T cell transcript signatures in brain tissue. At least one anti-epileptic drug was given before surgery. In the case of this clone: Its specificity is not known.

Libraries were prepared by immunoSEQ multiplex PCR; TCRdb keeps only in-frame clonotypes and omits some of them. The sample records 340,000 or so clones, over 90% being singletons. The input for sequencing was peripheral blood, taken approximately 5 months after surgery. The chain recombines TRBV7-8 with TRBJ1-4; 10 positions agree with TRBD1. The sequence was obtained from a boy less than two years old with tuberous sclerosis and intractable seizures. CDR3 in DNA: TGTGCCAGCAGCCAATCCGGGACAGGGGACTTCTATGAAAAACTGTTTTTT. This translates into CASSQSGTGDFYEKLFF.